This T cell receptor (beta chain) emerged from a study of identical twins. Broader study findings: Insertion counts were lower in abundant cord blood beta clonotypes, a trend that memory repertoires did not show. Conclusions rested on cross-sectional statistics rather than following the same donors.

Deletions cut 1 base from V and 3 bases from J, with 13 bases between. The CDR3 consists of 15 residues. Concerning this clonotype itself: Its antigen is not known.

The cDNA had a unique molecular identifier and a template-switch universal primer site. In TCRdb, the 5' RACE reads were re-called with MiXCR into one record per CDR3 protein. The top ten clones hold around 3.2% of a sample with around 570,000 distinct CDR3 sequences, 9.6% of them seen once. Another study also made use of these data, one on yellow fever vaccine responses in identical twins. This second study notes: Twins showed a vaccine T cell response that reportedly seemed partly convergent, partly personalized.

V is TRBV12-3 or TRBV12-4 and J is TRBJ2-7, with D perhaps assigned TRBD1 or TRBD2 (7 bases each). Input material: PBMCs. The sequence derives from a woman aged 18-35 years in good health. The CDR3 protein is CASSLGGGGLYEQYF. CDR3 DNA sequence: TGTGCCAGCAGTTTAGGGGGAGGGGGCCTCTACGAGCAGTACTTC.